This T cell receptor (beta chain) was obtained from a study of post-analysis software for immune sequencing data. TCR beta cDNA libraries had unique molecular identifiers. Each CDR3 protein gets one entry after TCRdb re-called the PCR reads with MiXCR. Of roughly 870,000 distinct CDR3 sequences in the sample, 53% were seen once. The origin of this receptor is a girl between 10 and 17 years old with multiple sclerosis. Sequencing was carried out using blood.

The CDR3 sequence is CASSEIGGLSSYEQYF. The CDR3 DNA follows: TGCGCCAGCAGCGAGATCGGGGGCCTCAGCTCCTACGAGCAGTACTTC. The V call is TRBV5-1, the J call TRBJ2-7; D may correspond to TRBD1 or TRBD2 (6 bases each). V shed 4 bases and J shed 0 bases, with 17 bases lying between them. The CDR3 covers 16 residues. From germline, CDR1 is SGHRS and CDR2 YFSETQ.